The rows below give T cell receptor beta chains drawn from one sample of a study of blood T cells in healthy people across ages. In TCRdb, the 5' RACE reads were re-called with MiXCR into one record per CDR3 protein. The sample consists of roughly 800,000 distinct CDR3 sequences, about 62% of them appearing once. Material for sequencing was blood. Receptors were obtained from a man aged 25 to 40 in good health. CDR3s include the opening cysteine and the closing phenylalanine or tryptophan. Each record gives: J gene, V gene, D gene, clone size, CDR3 protein, CDR3 DNA. A D gene is named only where the DNA matches it firmly. Some rows have no size entry. The others give once, few or many, or a class for an expanded clone.

TRBJ2-6 TRBV6-2/TRBV6-3 . few CASSYSRDSFSGANVLTF TGTGCCAGCAGTTACTCCCGGGACTCCTTCTCTGGGGCCAACGTCCTGACTTTC
TRBJ1-2 TRBV9 . . CASSVGSGSFYGYTF TGTGCCAGCAGCGTAGGGTCAGGTTCTTTCTATGGCTACACCTTC
TRBJ2-7 TRBV5-1 . . CASSWDTGSPYEQYF TGCGCCAGCAGCTGGGATACAGGCTCTCCCTACGAGCAGTACTTC
TRBJ2-7 TRBV3-1 TRBD2 . CASTPTAGESSYEQYF TGTGCCAGCACCCCAACGGCGGGAGAGAGCTCCTACGAGCAGTACTTC
TRBJ2-4 TRBV29-1 TRBD2 few CSVRAGGENIQYF TGCAGCGTTAGAGCGGGAGGGGAAAACATTCAGTACTTC
TRBJ1-5 TRBV6-6 . . CASSPPPFQPQHF TGTGCCAGCAGTCCACCTCCCTTTCAGCCCCAGCATTTT
TRBJ2-5 TRBV20-1 TRBD2 few CSAASPGLIQETQYF TGCAGTGCTGCCTCACCGGGACTAATTCAAGAGACCCAGTACTTC
TRBJ1-6 TRBV6-5 . . CASSYSRQARNSPLHF TGTGCCAGCAGTTACTCGAGACAGGCACGGAATTCACCCCTCCACTTT
TRBJ1-2 TRBV6-6 . few CASSYLLARVHGYTF TGTGCCAGCAGTTACTTACTGGCCCGGGTACATGGCTACACCTTC
TRBJ2-3 TRBV12-3/TRBV12-4 . few CASTKIGANTDTQYF TGTGCCAGCACCAAGATCGGGGCAAACACAGATACGCAGTATTTT
TRBJ2-3 TRBV20-1 . few CSVTAFPFTDTQYF TGCAGTGTGACAGCCTTTCCCTTCACAGATACGCAGTATTTT
TRBJ2-2 TRBV4-3 . . CASSQDARPGGGELFF TGCGCCAGCAGCCAAGATGCTAGACCCGGGGGCGGGGAGCTGTTTTTT
TRBJ2-7 TRBV29-1 TRBD1 . CSVNSRGTGGYEQYF TGCAGCGTGAATTCGAGGGGGACAGGGGGCTACGAGCAGTACTTC
TRBJ2-7 TRBV28 TRBD1 . CASRDRGGDKQYF TGTGCCAGCAGGGACAGGGGTGGTGACAAGCAGTACTTC
TRBJ2-1 TRBV12-5 . . CASGLDKTGQSEQFF TGTGCTAGTGGTTTGGACAAGACTGGACAGAGTGAGCAGTTCTTC
TRBJ2-3 TRBV11-2 . . CASSLRARGDTQYF TGTGCCAGCAGCTTAAGGGCCCGGGGAGATACGCAGTATTTT